The 32 T cell receptor beta chains below come from one sample, sequenced in a study of tumor-infiltrating lymphocytes in primary liver carcinoma. Germline DNA was extracted too, while blood RNA derived from unsorted whole blood. A primer matching the constant region was used to make TCR beta cDNA from approximately 0.55 ug of total RNA. Nested multiplex PCR, run for three rounds with slightly modified ARM-PCR, yielded TCR beta libraries. The first two PCR rounds used TRBV1-TRBV30 forward primers with a C-beta reverse primer, 9 to 10 cycles each. Each CDR3 protein gets one entry after TCRdb re-called the multiplex PCR reads with MiXCR. This sample has 300,000 to 400,000 distinct CDR3 sequences, with less than 70% found just once. Sequencing input: peripheral blood. The origin of the receptors is a man between 40 and 49 years old with primary liver carcinoma and hepatitis B virus infection.

Worth noting for this clonotype: Given a much more abundant clone one base away, this may be a read error. The chain uses TRBV6-2 or TRBV6-3 and TRBJ2-7; no firm D call. Germline CDR1 reads MNHEY; CDR2 reads SVGEGT. The CDR3 extends over 16 amino acids. CDR3 residues: CASSYATFRPTYKQYF. In DNA form, the CDR3 reads TGTGCCAGCAGTTACGCCACCTTCAGGCCTACCTACAAGCAGTACTTC.

About this clonotype itself: One end of the junction fails to match germline, which may point to a read error. V gene TRBV28 combines with J gene TRBJ2-6; D could derive from TRBD1 or TRBD2 (5 bases each). CDR1 and CDR2 from the germline V gene are MDHEN and SYDVKM. There are 16 residues in the CDR3. CDR3 region: CASNLPGTGGANVLTF. The CDR3 DNA reads TGTGCCAGCAATTTACCGGGGACGGGTGGGGCCAACGTCCTGACTTTC.

CDR3 in DNA: TGTGCCAGCAGCTCGACAGGGGGTTATAAAGATACGCAGTATTTT. Protein product: CASSSTGGYKDTQYF. This sequence joins TRBV11-2 and TRBJ2-3, with 9 nucleotides matching TRBD1. The CDR3 loop spans 15 amino acids. Trimming cost V 4 bases and J 5 bases; bases outside gene matches: 7. Germline V lookup: CDR1 SGHAT, CDR2 FQNNGV.

This clonotype was observed a few times. The chain is built from TRBV4-2 and TRBJ1-1; possibly TRBD1 for D (6 bases). The germline CDR1 and CDR2 sequences are LGHNA and YNFKEQ. Trimming pared 0 bases from V and 4 bases from J, leaving 18 bases between. The CDR3 sequence is 17 residues long. The CDR3 bases are TGTGCCAGCAGCCAAGATTTAACCGCAGGGGTGGGCACTGAAGCTTTCTTT. It encodes CASSQDLTAGVGTEAFF.

For this clonotype: Its ends do not fully match the called genes, so a read error is possible. The chain couples TRBV24-1 to TRBJ2-1; 9 nucleotides align to TRBD1. The CDR3 contains 15 residues. CDR1 KGHDR and CDR2 SFDVKD come from the germline V gene. The CDR3 nucleotides are TGTGCCACCAGTCGAACAGGGGGCTCCTACAATGAGGAGTTCTTC. Translation gives CATSRTGGSYNEEFF.

The V call is TRBV11-2, the J call TRBJ2-3; D is unresolved. Per germline, CDR1 SGHAT and CDR2 FQNNGV. There are 13 residues in the CDR3. V lost 7 bases and J 8 bases, leaving 16 bases between the germline ends. Written as DNA, the CDR3 is TGTGCCAGCATCACACCTCGGGTTCCTACGCAGTATTTT. Translating it yields CASITPRVPTQYF.

Worth noting for this clonotype: Because the CDR3 is missing its conserved closing phenylalanine or tryptophan, this is likely a read error. The chain is built from TRBV11-2 and TRBJ2-7; unclear D gene. The V gene's germline CDR1 is SGHAT and CDR2 FQNNGV. The CDR3 has 14 amino acids. Deletions cut 0 bases from V and 5 bases from J, with 11 bases between. Here the CDR3 DNA reads TGTGCCAGCAGCTTAGATGAAGACTTCGACGAGCAGTACCTC. It translates to CASSLDEDFDEQYL.

As concerns this clonotype: A read error is possible here, since a much larger clone lies one base away. The chain couples TRBV6-5 to TRBJ2-1, with 8 nucleotides matching TRBD1. CDR1 MNHEY and CDR2 SVGAGI come from the germline V gene. CDR3 size: 13 residues. The junction had 10 bases not matched to a gene; V was cut back by 2 bases and J by 16 bases. CDR3 in amino acids: CASSYGARTGNFF. The DNA for the CDR3 is TGTGCCAGCAGTTACGGGGCAAGGACAGGGAACTTCTTC.

CDR3 bases: TGTGCCAGCAGCTTACAGGTCGGGGAGCTGTTTTTT. It yields the protein CASSLQVGELFF. This rearrangement joins TRBV11-1 to TRBJ2-2; D gene uncertain. Trimming removed 2 bases at V and 7 bases at J, with 5 bases between. Germline CDR1 SGHAT, CDR2 FQDESV (reference sequence). CDR3 size: 12 residues.

This clonotype has more than one count but fewer than ten. The CDR3 sequence: CASSLARQGSSGYTF. The CDR3 coding sequence is TGTGCCAGCAGCTTAGCGCGGCAGGGATCGAGTGGCTACACCTTC. V usage is TRBV7-8 and J usage is TRBJ1-2; tentative D call: TRBD1 (5 bases). The germline gives CDR1 SGHVS, CDR2 FQNEAQ. This CDR3 has 15 residues. V gave up 0 bases and J gave up 7 bases, with 15 bases separating them.

As concerns this clonotype: A much larger clone lies one base from this, so it may be a read error. The rearrangement links TRBV10-3 to TRBJ2-7; 11 bases line up with TRBD1. The CDR3 loop spans 15 amino acids. Per the germline V gene, CDR1 is ENHRY and CDR2 is SYGVKD. The DNA for the CDR3 is TGTGCCATCAGTGACCCGGGACAGGGGGGGTACGATCAGTACTTC. Protein sequence: CAISDPGQGGYDQYF.

Details on this clonotype: The junction differs from germline at one of its ends, possibly a read error. V is TRBV11-2 and J is TRBJ2-7; TRBD2 matches 7 bases. Germline CDR1 and CDR2: SGHAT and FQNNGV. The CDR3 is 18 residues long. This CDR3 is CASSLDHGTRDYVYEQYF. For the CDR3, the DNA is TGTGCCAGCAGCCTAGATCATGGAACCCGGGACTACGTCTACGAGCAGTACTTC.

The chain is built from TRBV6-1 and TRBJ2-5; D unresolved. Germline CDR1 MNHNS, CDR2 SASEGT. The germline V and J ends were trimmed by 0 bases and 5 bases, with 13 bases remaining between them. There are 15 residues in the CDR3. This CDR3 is CASSEAVGGHETQYF. The CDR3 region has the DNA TGTGCCAGCAGTGAAGCGGTGGGCGGCCATGAGACCCAGTACTTC.

A note on this clonotype: This may stem from a read error, because a much larger clone lies one nucleotide away. This is likely a read error, given that the CDR3 carries no conserved phenylalanine or tryptophan at its end. The chain's CDR3 is CASSPVPGQSYEQYL. The CDR3 coding sequence is TGCGCCAGCAGCCCCGTCCCGGGACAGTCCTACGAGCAGTACCTC. The chain couples TRBV5-1 to TRBJ2-7, with 7 bases lining up with TRBD1. The V and J ends lost 4 bases and 1 base, in that order; junction bases with no gene match: 8. Per the germline V gene, CDR1 is SGHRS and CDR2 is YFSETQ. The CDR3 consists of 15 residues.

The V and J genes are TRBV6-1 and TRBJ2-7; TRBD1 is a possible D gene (7 bases). The V gene's germline CDR1 is MNHNS and CDR2 SASEGT. The CDR3 sequence is 13 residues long. The V end was cut by 4 bases, the J end by 9 bases, with 16 bases between. Here the CDR3 reads CASSAEGAGAQYF. DNA of the CDR3: TGTGCCAGCAGTGCGGAGGGGGCCGGGGCGCAGTACTTC.

Comment on this clonotype: A junction boundary mismatches the germline segment, possibly from a read error. This chain joins TRBV4-1 and TRBJ1-5, with 7 bases aligning to TRBD1. Germline V gene sequence: CDR1 MGHRA, CDR2 YSYEKL. The CDR3 loop spans 15 amino acids. DNA for the CDR3: TGCGCCAGCAGCCAAGTTTGGGACAGTAATCAGACCCAGCATTTT. This encodes CASSQVWDSNQTQHF.

This clonotype was detected a few times. This may come from a read error, since a much larger clone is one base off. This sequence joins TRBV6-5 and TRBJ2-7, with TRBD2 matching over 12 bases. This CDR3 has 14 amino acids. Germline assignment: CDR1 MNHEY and CDR2 SVGAGI. In DNA form, the CDR3 reads TGTGTCAGCGGGGGACTAGCGGGTTCCTACGAGCAGTACTTC. Protein product: CVSGGLAGSYEQYF.

In regard to this clonotype: Mismatch with germline at one junction end may stem from a read error. The chain combines TRBV11-2 with TRBJ1-1; TRBD1 matches 10 bases. Germline CDR1 reads SGHAT; CDR2 reads FQNNGV. The CDR3 totals 15 residues. CDR3 in DNA: TGTGCCAGCAGCTTAGGAGACAGGGGGCTCACTGAAGCTTTCTTC. This sequence encodes CASSLGDRGLTEAFF.

The chain carries TRBV18 and TRBJ2-7; no reliable D call. Between the trimmed V and J ends, which lost 0 bases and 7 bases, there was a span of 13 bases. This CDR3 contains 14 residues. Germline-derived CDR1 and CDR2 are KGHSH and LQKENI. The CDR3 spells CASSPPATTLEQYF. The DNA of the CDR3 is TGTGCCAGCTCACCACCGGCTACGACTTTGGAGCAGTACTTC.

The V gene is TRBV20-1, the J gene TRBJ2-3, with 14 nucleotides matching TRBD2. The CDR3 consists of 16 residues. Germline CDR1 is DFQATT and CDR2 is SNEGSKA (reference sequence). Germline trimming cut 6 bases from V and 4 bases from J; bases unmatched to any gene: 9. CDR3 residues: CSALGLAGERADTQYF. CDR3 DNA sequence: TGCAGTGCCCTGGGACTAGCGGGAGAGAGGGCAGATACGCAGTATTTT.

Worth noting for this clonotype: A much larger clone lies one base from this, so it may be a read error. The V and J genes are TRBV4-2 and TRBJ1-1; tentatively, D is TRBD1 (5 bases). The CDR3 is made up of 16 amino acids. Germline V gene data show CDR1 as LGHNA and CDR2 as YNFKEQ. V gave up 3 bases and J gave up 0 bases, with 14 bases separating them. The CDR3 DNA reads as TGTGCCAGCAGCCAGAGGTTGAGGGGTATGAACACTGAAGCTTTCTTT. It encodes CASSQRLRGMNTEAFF.

This clonotype was seen only once. A read error may be the cause here, since a much bigger clone is one base away. This chain joins TRBV7-9 and TRBJ2-1; TRBD2 agrees at 11 bases. There are 16 residues in the CDR3. From germline, CDR1 is SEHNR and CDR2 FQNEAQ (reference sequence). CDR3 bases: TGTGCCAGCAGCCCTACTAGCGGGAGTGGGAAGAATGAGAAGTTCTTC. Translation gives CASSPTSGSGKNEKFF.

This clonotype has a single count. This rearrangement joins TRBV6-1 to TRBJ2-7; 7 bases agree with TRBD2. This CDR3 has 14 amino acids. Germline loops: CDR1 MNHNS, CDR2 SASEGT. The J segment lost 4 bases and the V segment lost 8 bases, leaving 11 bases of the junction unmatched. CDR3: CASRFMHGRYEQYF. The CDR3 nucleotides read TGTGCCAGCCGCTTCATGCACGGGAGGTACGAGCAGTACTTC.

The CDR3 DNA reads TGTGCCAGCAGCACAGTTCATGAGCAGTACTTC. This translates into CASSTVHEQYF. The rearrangement links TRBV11-2 to TRBJ2-4; D not certain. Trimming shortened V by 5 bases and J by 13 bases, and 12 bases separated the two germline ends. The length of the CDR3 is 11 residues. Germline-derived CDR1 and CDR2 are SGHAT and FQNNGV.

The chain links TRBV6-2 or TRBV6-3 to TRBJ2-3; D is unclear. CDR1 is MNHEY and CDR2 is SVGEGT in the germline V gene. The CDR3 is made up of 12 amino acids. V was trimmed by 6 bases and J by 14 bases, leaving 18 bases between them. The CDR3 DNA sequence: TGTGCCAGCAGGGACGTCGATATGGCGCGGTATTTT. Translation gives CASRDVDMARYF.

About this clonotype: The CDR3 ends on some other residue instead of the conserved phenylalanine or tryptophan, so this is likely a read error. The chain uses TRBV11-2 and TRBJ1-1; no reliable D call. The V gene lost 0 bases and the J gene lost 4 bases, with 12 bases spanning the gap. Germline lookup yields CDR1 SGHAT and CDR2 FQNNGV. The CDR3 runs to 15 residues. The DNA for the CDR3 is TGTGCCAGCAGCTTAGAGGGATGGGCGACCACTGAAGCTTTCTTA. Protein: CASSLEGWATTEAFL.

There are many counts of this clonotype. This chain joins TRBV4-1 and TRBJ1-1; the D gene is possibly TRBD1 (5 bases). Trimming stripped 6 bases from V and 1 base from J, with 9 bases between. The CDR3 is made up of 13 amino acids. Germline V gives CDR1 MGHRA, CDR2 YSYEKL. Here the CDR3 reads CASRAQENTEAFF. The CDR3 DNA follows: TGCGCCAGCAGAGCACAGGAGAACACTGAAGCTTTCTTT.

The chain combines TRBV5-8 with TRBJ2-7; 12 bases are a match to TRBD2. V was pared by 4 bases and J by 0 bases, with 11 bases of the junction left unmatched. Germline loops: CDR1 SGHTS, CDR2 YDEGEE. The CDR3 contains 18 residues. In DNA form, the CDR3 reads TGTGCCAGCAGCGCCACGGGACTAGCGGGCCTTTACTCCTACGAGCAGTACTTC. Translated, it gives CASSATGLAGLYSYEQYF.

The genes are TRBV5-5 and TRBJ2-5; D is ambiguous. Germline CDR1 is SGHKS and CDR2 is YYEKEE (reference sequence). Trimming took 0 bases from V and 0 from J, leaving 9 bases between them. The CDR3 extends over 15 amino acids. The chain's CDR3 is CASSLVSGNQETQYF. The CDR3 nucleotides are TGTGCCAGCAGCTTGGTTTCAGGAAACCAAGAGACCCAGTACTTC.

About this clonotype: Compared with germline, one end of the junction differs, possibly owing to a read error. The chain has TRBV11-2 and TRBJ2-1, with TRBD2 as a possible D gene (5 bases). The length of the CDR3 is 13 residues. CDR1 and CDR2 (germline): SGHAT, FQNNGV. CDR3: CASNRELGYEQFF. CDR3 nucleotide sequence: TGCGCCAGCAACCGTGAACTAGGGTATGAGCAGTTCTTC. Full variable domain (rest looked up from reference TRBV11-2 and TRBJ2-1): EAGVAQSPRYKIIEKRQSVAFWCNPISGHATLYWYQQILGQGPKLLIQFQNNGVVDDSQLPKDRFSAERLKGVDSTLKIQPAKLEDSAVYLCASNRELGYEQFFGPGTRLTVL.

About this clonotype itself: A much larger clone differs from this one at a single base, so this may be a read error. This chain uses TRBV6-6 with TRBJ2-1; tentative D call: TRBD1 (6 bases). CDR1 is MNHNY, CDR2 SVGAGI, per germline (reference sequence). This CDR3 has 16 residues. V dropped 5 bases and J dropped 5 bases, with 19 bases sitting between them. The CDR3 bases are TGTGCCAGCAGTAACCACCAGCAGGGGATCCACAATGAGCAGTTCTTC. Its protein product is CASSNHQQGIHNEQFF.

A remark on this clonotype: Its ends do not fully match the called genes, so a read error is possible. The V gene is TRBV11-2, the J gene TRBJ2-7; no reliable D call. The CDR3 totals 12 residues. Germline lookup yields CDR1 SGHAT and CDR2 FQNNGV. The CDR3 spells CASSSPHNEQYF. CDR3 DNA: TGTGCCAGTAGCTCTCCGCACAACGAGCAGTACTTC.